One T cell receptor beta chain is described in this entry. Its target is not known. The V gene lost 1 base and the J gene lost 2 bases, with 11 bases spanning the gap. In germline, CDR1 is MGHDK, CDR2 SYGVNS. CDR3 size: 16 residues. These data originate in a study of PD-1 blockade in classical Hodgkin lymphoma. Overall study: Treatment was intravenous nivolumab, 3 mg/kg every 2 weeks, until progression.

General study points: Newly diagnosed patients had diversity similar to the baseline diversity of complete responders. TCR diversity in CD4+, not CD8+, cells rose significantly by C4D1. TCR diversity at baseline was reported to be reduced in newly diagnosed patients relative to healthy donors.

The patients all showed relapse after autologous stem cell transplantation, while their brentuximab vedotin exposure varied. The table came from immunoSEQ multiplex PCR; TCRdb's copy has only in-frame clones and leaves some out. This table has under 20,000 clones, approximately 84% appearing once. The chain couples TRBV25-1 to TRBJ1-4; D possibly corresponds to TRBD1 (5 bases). The material was peripheral blood mononuclear cells (PBMCs), obtained at baseline. This receptor was taken from a human donor with classical Hodgkin lymphoma. In DNA, the CDR3 is TGTGCCAGCAGTGAATCCGTTGGGGCGACTAATGAAAAACTGTTTTTT. Amino acids: CASSESVGATNEKLFF.